This T cell receptor beta chain originates from a study of beta chain features in type 1 diabetes. Study findings and constraints: Shorter TCRB CDR3s, moderately but significantly so, marked every one of the four CD4+ subsets in Type 1 diabetes patients. Naive, central memory and Treg TCRB repertoires seemed to resemble each other more closely in patients than they did in healthy donors.

In this sample, this clone turned up a few times. No antigen is known for it. Sorting with CD45RO/CCR7/CD25/CD127/CD95/CD27 yielded naive, central memory, regulatory and stem-like memory CD4+ cells. Populations isolated by sorting all had purity greater than 95%. CDR3 length: 12 amino acids. The germline gives CDR1 ENHRY, CDR2 SYGVKD. V was pared by 11 bases and J by 7 bases, with 15 bases between. Of the isolated RNA, all was reverse transcribed, and so the sequenced material was expressed TCRB transcripts. Assay used: immunoSEQ multiplex PCR; TCRdb lists only in-frame clones, some missing. Altogether some 23,000 clones are present, around 65% being singletons, with the ten largest covering roughly 1.1%.

The rearrangement joins TRBV10-3 to TRBJ1-5; possible D gene TRBD1, 6 bases. Sample: stem cell memory CD4+ T cells from blood. The origin of this receptor is a woman in her forties with type 1 diabetes. CDR3 loop: CAVQGIGQPQHF. CDR3 sequence (DNA): TGTGCCGTACAGGGAATAGGACAGCCCCAGCATTTT.